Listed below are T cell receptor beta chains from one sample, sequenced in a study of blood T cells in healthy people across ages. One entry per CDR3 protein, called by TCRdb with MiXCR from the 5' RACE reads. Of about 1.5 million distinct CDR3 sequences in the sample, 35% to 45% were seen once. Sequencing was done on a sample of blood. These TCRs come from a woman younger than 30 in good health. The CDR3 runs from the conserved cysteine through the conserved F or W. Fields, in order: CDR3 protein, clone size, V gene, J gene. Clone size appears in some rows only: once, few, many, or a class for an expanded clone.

CDR3aa: CASSSTAVLEKLFF
abundance: few
v_gene: TRBV7-2
j_gene: TRBJ1-4

CDR3aa: CASRYITSGPYEQYF
abundance: few
v_gene: TRBV27
j_gene: TRBJ2-7

CDR3aa: CASSQDSSSCEQYF
abundance: NA
v_gene: TRBV3-1
j_gene: TRBJ2-7

CDR3aa: CSVNRDRGYNEQFF
abundance: few
v_gene: TRBV29-1
j_gene: TRBJ2-1

CDR3aa: CASRPRVGEQYF
abundance: few
v_gene: TRBV12-3/TRBV12-4
j_gene: NA

CDR3aa: CASSLVRQGLNEQFF
abundance: NA
v_gene: TRBV12-3/TRBV12-4
j_gene: TRBJ2-1

CDR3aa: CAWSVRVAGSHEQYF
abundance: NA
v_gene: TRBV30
j_gene: TRBJ2-7

CDR3aa: CSARDRGDLKETQYF
abundance: few
v_gene: TRBV20-1
j_gene: TRBJ2-5

CDR3aa: CASSSAPGQRSQGYTF
abundance: few
v_gene: TRBV28
j_gene: TRBJ1-2

CDR3aa: CATSKEREPINEQFF
abundance: few
v_gene: TRBV15
j_gene: TRBJ2-1

CDR3aa: CASSQAFTGGTEKLFF
abundance: NA
v_gene: TRBV14
j_gene: TRBJ1-4

CDR3aa: CASSPGQRGLYTEAFF
abundance: NA
v_gene: TRBV7-9
j_gene: TRBJ1-1

CDR3aa: CASSLSGSREQFF
abundance: once
v_gene: TRBV27
j_gene: TRBJ2-1

CDR3aa: CSGERSNAGELFF
abundance: NA
v_gene: TRBV20-1
j_gene: TRBJ2-2

CDR3aa: CSARDTHTSYEQYF
abundance: few
v_gene: TRBV20-1
j_gene: TRBJ2-7

CDR3aa: CASSEGQATNEKLFF
abundance: NA
v_gene: TRBV9
j_gene: TRBJ1-4

CDR3aa: CASSYGTPATDTRYF
abundance: NA
v_gene: TRBV12-3/TRBV12-4
j_gene: TRBJ2-3

CDR3aa: CASSQDYGNEKLFF
abundance: NA
v_gene: TRBV4-1
j_gene: TRBJ1-4

CDR3aa: CASSPPSQDTQYF
abundance: NA
v_gene: TRBV18
j_gene: TRBJ2-3

CDR3aa: CASKLQRGETDTQYF
abundance: NA
v_gene: TRBV12-3/TRBV12-4
j_gene: TRBJ2-3

CDR3aa: CASSARRQANEQFF
abundance: NA
v_gene: TRBV6-1
j_gene: TRBJ2-1

CDR3aa: CASSLVGAGGPVDTQYF
abundance: NA
v_gene: TRBV7-2
j_gene: TRBJ2-3

CDR3aa: CASSVAVTYNEQFF
abundance: NA
v_gene: TRBV19
j_gene: TRBJ2-1

CDR3aa: CASSYSIWNSWNEQYF
abundance: once
v_gene: TRBV6-2/TRBV6-3
j_gene: TRBJ2-7

CDR3aa: CASRSYPQSTDTRYF
abundance: NA
v_gene: TRBV7-2
j_gene: TRBJ2-3

CDR3aa: CSARDLDRLNQPQHF
abundance: NA
v_gene: TRBV20-1
j_gene: TRBJ1-5

CDR3aa: CASSYGSTDTQYF
abundance: many
v_gene: TRBV6-5
j_gene: TRBJ2-3

CDR3aa: CASSDPLGLFETQYF
abundance: NA
v_gene: TRBV2
j_gene: NA

CDR3aa: CATRKYNEQFF
abundance: NA
v_gene: TRBV24-1
j_gene: TRBJ2-1

CDR3aa: CATQVLAGAYEQYF
abundance: NA
v_gene: TRBV27
j_gene: TRBJ2-7

CDR3aa: CASSQDQRSWSTDTQYF
abundance: NA
v_gene: TRBV4-2
j_gene: TRBJ2-3

CDR3aa: CATSQTDPSNEQFF
abundance: NA
v_gene: TRBV27
j_gene: TRBJ2-1

CDR3aa: CASSLRTGGVYEQYF
abundance: many
v_gene: TRBV27
j_gene: TRBJ2-7

CDR3aa: CSVREGLQETQYF
abundance: NA
v_gene: TRBV29-1
j_gene: TRBJ2-5

CDR3aa: CASSLRWKGGYTF
abundance: NA
v_gene: TRBV7-2
j_gene: TRBJ1-2

CDR3aa: CASLFDGASTSEAFF
abundance: NA
v_gene: TRBV7-9
j_gene: TRBJ1-1

CDR3aa: CAISPQVDQPQHF
abundance: NA
v_gene: TRBV10-3
j_gene: TRBJ1-5

CDR3aa: CASSLFPVGEQFF
abundance: NA
v_gene: TRBV5-1
j_gene: TRBJ2-1

CDR3aa: CASSRDRWDGDYGYTF
abundance: NA
v_gene: TRBV7-2
j_gene: TRBJ1-2

CDR3aa: CASSSGRTSTDTQYF
abundance: NA
v_gene: TRBV2
j_gene: TRBJ2-3